This TCR beta chain was sequenced for a study of blood T cell repertoires in COVID-19. The protocol was immunoSEQ multiplex PCR, while the TCRdb copy is restricted to in-frame clones and leaves out a portion. The sample shows 200,000 to 250,000 clones, under 85% of them seen only once. The CDR3 covers 12 residues. Between the trimmed V and J ends, which lost 5 bases and 8 bases, there was a span of 9 bases. CDR1 is MNHEY and CDR2 is SMNVEV in the germline V gene (reference sequence). Sequenced: PBMCs or T cells enriched from blood (not recorded which). This chain joins TRBV27 and TRBJ1-4; no reliable D call. The receptor was isolated from a man aged 60-69 years who had recovered from COVID-19. CDR3 protein: CASSPPGEKLFF. CDR3 in DNA: TGTGCCAGCAGTCCGCCCGGGGAAAAACTGTTTTTT.